A selection of T cell receptor beta chains follows, all from one sample in a study of control samples from healthy donors and cancer patients. This table comes from immunoSEQ multiplex PCR, and its TCRdb copy is limited to in-frame clones, with some not included. The table has 250,000 to 300,000 clones, around 80% seen once; the top ten hold about an eighth. The sequenced material came from PBMCs. The receptor source for this set is a woman aged 55-69 years with lung cancer. Both conserved end residues are trimmed from each CDR3. Size is omitted from some rows. Given values are once, few, many or a class for expanded clones.

j_call clone_size v_call cdr3_aa
TRBJ2-1 few TRBV11-2 ASSLALPSGGADEQF
TRBJ2-3 . TRBV9 ASSVAVGGSDTQY
TRBJ1-3 . TRBV6-5 ASSRTGNSGNTIY
TRBJ2-3 once TRBV30 AWSVGRDTQY
TRBJ1-5 . TRBV2 ASSGAVPNQPQH
TRBJ1-6 . TRBV5-1 ASSPDRESPLH
TRBJ1-5 . TRBV19 ASSIYSQGAGNQPQH
TRBJ1-1 . TRBV7-3 ASSLNPRPNTEAF
TRBJ2-7 . TRBV7-9 ASSLEGGRGYEQY
TRBJ2-3 . TRBV11-2 ASSLAWGGADTQY
TRBJ1-1 once TRBV2 ASRSNREPFNEAF
TRBJ1-2 . TRBV9 ASSVRASPRGYGYT
TRBJ2-7 . TRBV29-1 SVEDPDSLSGYEQY
TRBJ1-2 . TRBV18 ASSPTGLGTYGYT
TRBJ2-1 once TRBV9 ASSYSLYEQF
TRBJ2-1 . TRBV4-1 ASSQGISGSYNEQF
TRBJ1-1 once TRBV10-3 AIRDLLNTEAF
TRBJ1-2 . TRBV9 ASSPSLGDYYGYT
TRBJ2-5 . TRBV3-1/TRBV3-2 ASSPNTGGMETQY
TRBJ2-7 many TRBV6-5 ASSYSRGGSSYEQY
TRBJ1-1 . TRBV7-7 ASSSSVYTEAF
TRBJ1-1 . TRBV10-1 ASSEQLSTEAF
TRBJ2-7 . TRBV5-1 ASSLVSGGPGEQY
TRBJ1-6 . TRBV11-2 ASSLEPGQGTPLH
TRBJ2-3 . TRBV18 ASSPTTGDTQY
TRBJ2-5 . TRBV3-1/TRBV3-2 ASSQGGAGGYETQY
TRBJ2-7 . TRBV6-5 ASSYSGLEQY
TRBJ2-5 . TRBV2 ASREGLPTSQY
TRBJ1-5 . TRBV19 ATARGGVSNQPQH
TRBJ1-2 . TRBV13 ASSQGDLTPNYGYT
TRBJ2-1 . TRBV5-1 ASGPGPTGNNEQF
TRBJ1-1 . TRBV6-1 ASSDQGIYTEAF
TRBJ1-2 . TRBV5-1 ASSPTTGWDGYT
TRBJ2-3 . TRBV27 ASSLLGGNQKDTQY
TRBJ2-1 . TRBV4-1 ASSQGPSGGVAYNEQF
TRBJ1-1 . TRBV6-6 ASSYSMGRQNTEAF
TRBJ2-7 . TRBV10-2 ASRSGGHYEQY
TRBJ2-1 . TRBV28 ASSRSGSGDNEQF
TRBJ2-1 . TRBV20-1 SAYENEQF
TRBJ1-1 . TRBV6-5 ASSLQALNTEAF
TRBJ2-5 . TRBV3-1/TRBV3-2 ASSQRWGDYQETQY
TRBJ1-4 . TRBV11-2 ASSVIGGPGNRLF
TRBJ2-3 . TRBV5-1 ASSLGGFSGQVTDTQY
TRBJ1-4 . TRBV2 ASSEEASLGKLF
TRBJ2-5 once TRBV5-1 ASSLETQY
TRBJ1-1 . TRBV29-1 SVEVLDTPRAEAF
TRBJ1-5 few TRBV7-9 ATDSPPYSNQPQH
TRBJ1-2 . TRBV7-3 ASSSNEGQGYGYT
TRBJ2-1 . TRBV2 ASSGPFHNEQF